These 22 T cell receptor beta chains came from one sample sequenced in a study of blood T cell repertoires in COVID-19. This table comes from immunoSEQ multiplex PCR, and its TCRdb copy is limited to in-frame clones, with some not included. The sample includes some 200,000 clones, around 83% of them seen just once. Material for sequencing was peripheral blood. These receptors were obtained from a woman in her seventies with COVID-19, enrolled during active disease.

This sequence joins TRBV19 and TRBJ1-2; 9 positions match TRBD1. CDR3 length equals 15 residues. The V and J ends lost 5 bases and 4 bases, in that order; junction bases with no gene match: 8. Germline V gene data show CDR1 as LNHDA and CDR2 as SQIVND (reference sequence). CDR3 loop: CASSRSGQGFYGYTF. The CDR3 DNA reads TGTGCCAGTAGTCGTTCTGGACAGGGGTTCTATGGCTACACCTTC.

The chain joins TRBV5-4 to TRBJ1-3; 9 bases align to TRBD1. The germline gives CDR1 SGHNT, CDR2 YYREEE (reference sequence). V lost 4 bases, J lost 4 bases, and 6 bases stayed unmatched. CDR3 length: 15 residues. For the CDR3, the DNA is TGTGCCAGCAGCCTCCCGGGACAGGGCGGAAACACCATATATTTT. Translated: CASSLPGQGGNTIYF.

The chain carries TRBV5-1 and TRBJ1-2; 7 bases align to TRBD1. The CDR3 has 16 amino acids. V was clipped by 0 bases and J by 0 bases; unmatched bases: 5. Germline V gives CDR1 SGHRS, CDR2 YFSETQ. CDR3 DNA sequence: TGCGCCAGCAGCTTGGCGGGACAGTCGTCTAACTATGGCTACACCTTC. Its translation: CASSLAGQSSNYGYTF.

The V and J genes are TRBV15 and TRBJ2-4, with D possibly matching TRBD2 (6 bases). CDR1 is LNHNV and CDR2 is YYDKDF in the germline V gene (reference sequence). The CDR3 spans 15 residues. V shed 3 bases and J shed 4 bases, with 13 bases lying between them. CDR3 amino acids: CATSSRDGRKNIQYF. Written as DNA, the CDR3 is TGTGCCACCAGCAGTCGCGACGGGAGAAAAAACATTCAGTACTTC.

The rearrangement joins TRBV2 to TRBJ2-3; D is unresolved. V was pared by 8 bases and J by 4 bases, with 10 bases between. The length of the CDR3 is 12 residues. Germline V gives CDR1 SNHLY, CDR2 FYNNEI. The CDR3 region is CASGQLPDTQYF. The DNA of the CDR3 is TGTGCCAGCGGCCAGTTACCAGATACGCAGTATTTT.

V usage is TRBV7-9 and J usage is TRBJ2-7, with no clear D. The CDR3 runs 13 residues. Germline V gene sequence: CDR1 SEHNR, CDR2 FQNEAQ (reference sequence). Deletions cut 4 bases from V and 4 bases from J, with 11 bases between. CDR3 region: CASSSQIPYEQYF. Written as DNA, the CDR3 is TGTGCCAGCAGCTCACAGATCCCTTACGAGCAGTACTTC.

This clone was detected only a few times. The chain has TRBV3-1 (or the pseudogene TRBV3-2) and TRBJ2-7; weak D call: TRBD2 (6 bases). The V end was cut by 4 bases, the J end by 5 bases, with 24 bases between. The CDR3 length is 17 residues. CDR1 is LGHDT and CDR2 is YNNKEL in the germline V gene (reference sequence). The CDR3 bases are TGTGCCAGCAGCCGAGTCCCACCCGTACTTGGCGGGGACGAGCAGTACTTC. Its protein product is CASSRVPPVLGGDEQYF.

This clone was seen a single time. The V call is TRBV7-2, the J call TRBJ2-5; 8 bases match TRBD1. This CDR3 comprises 15 residues. V lost 5 bases, J lost 6 bases, and 11 bases stayed unmatched. CDR1 and CDR2 (germline): SGHTA, FQGNSA. The CDR3 DNA reads TGTGCCAGCAGCCCAGGGACAGGTCGGGTGAAGACCCAGTACTTC. Translation gives CASSPGTGRVKTQYF.

This chain joins TRBV19 and TRBJ1-1; D is perhaps TRBD1 (5 bases). This CDR3 comprises 13 residues. The V gene lost 3 bases and the J gene lost 11 bases, with 16 bases spanning the gap. From germline, CDR1 is LNHDA and CDR2 SQIVND (reference sequence). The DNA for the CDR3 is TGTGCCAGTAGTATGGGGGGGACGGAGTCGGCTTTCTTT. Its protein product is CASSMGGTESAFF.

The chain has TRBV7-6 and TRBJ2-7; the match to TRBD1 covers 11 bases. V lost 5 bases to trimming and J lost 7 bases; unmatched junction nucleotides: 10. The CDR3 has 15 amino acids. CDR1 is SGHVS and CDR2 is FNYEAQ in the germline V gene. As DNA, the CDR3 is TGTGCCAGCAGCCCTCGGACAGGGGGCGTTTCTGAGCAGTACTTC. It codes for CASSPRTGGVSEQYF.

The V call is TRBV27, the J call TRBJ2-1, with D unclear. The CDR3 has 10 amino acids. Trimming removed 7 bases at V and 14 bases at J, with 12 bases between. From germline, CDR1 is MNHEY and CDR2 SMNVEV (reference sequence). CDR3 loop: CASTLRLEFF. The CDR3 DNA reads TGTGCCAGCACCCTGAGGTTGGAGTTCTTC.

The rearrangement links TRBV19 to TRBJ1-1; the match to TRBD1 covers 7 bases. The J segment lost 6 bases and the V segment lost 6 bases, leaving 10 bases of the junction unmatched. The germline V gene has CDR1 LNHDA and CDR2 SQIVND (reference sequence). CDR3 length: 14 residues. The CDR3 protein is CASRATGSSPEAFF. For the CDR3, the DNA is TGTGCCAGTAGGGCGACAGGGTCCAGTCCTGAAGCTTTCTTT. Together with reference TRBV19 and TRBJ1-1, the CDR3 gives the full variable domain: DGGITQSPKYLFRKEGQNVTLSCEQNLNHDAMYWYRQDPGQGLRLIYYSQIVNDFQKGDIAEGYSVSREKKESFPLTVTSAQKNPTAFYLCASRATGSSPEAFFGQGTRLTVV.

This sequence joins TRBV10-3 and TRBJ2-7; D is perhaps TRBD2 (7 bases). The germline gives CDR1 ENHRY, CDR2 SYGVKD. V lost 2 bases to trimming and J lost 6 bases, with 17 bases between them. CDR3 size: 15 residues. In DNA form, the CDR3 reads TGTGCCATCAGTGAGCCGGGAGGACAGCTTGCCGAGCAGTACTTC. Amino acids: CAISEPGGQLAEQYF.

The rearrangement joins TRBV9 to TRBJ1-2, with D uncertain. V was shortened by 3 bases and J by 1 base, with 10 bases between the two germline ends. Germline V lookup: CDR1 SGDLS, CDR2 YYNGEE. CDR3 length equals 14 residues. This CDR3 is CASSAQTSNYGYTF. CDR3 DNA: TGTGCCAGCAGCGCCCAGACAAGTAACTATGGCTACACCTTC. The whole variable domain, filled in from reference TRBV9 and TRBJ1-2, reads DSGVTQTPKHLITATGQRVTLRCSPRSGDLSVYWYQQSLDQGLQFLIQYYNGEERAKGNILERFSAQQFPDLHSELNLSSLELGDSALYFCASSAQTSNYGYTFGSGTRLTVV.

V gene TRBV3-1 (or the pseudogene TRBV3-2) combines with J gene TRBJ1-6, with D tentatively TRBD1 (6 bases). V was clipped by 4 bases and J by 7 bases, with 14 bases between them. CDR1 is LGHDT and CDR2 is YNNKEL in the germline V gene (reference sequence). There are 15 residues in the CDR3. CDR3 protein: CASSRWTAGNSPLHF. The CDR3 DNA is TGTGCCAGCAGCCGTTGGACAGCGGGAAATTCACCCCTCCACTTT.

The gene calls are TRBV10-1 and TRBJ2-1; 8 nucleotides align to TRBD2. The CDR3 consists of 13 residues. J was trimmed by 6 bases and V by 5 bases; bases with no gene match: 3. Germline values: CDR1 WNHNN, CDR2 SYGVQD (reference sequence). The DNA of the CDR3 is TGCGCCAGCAGTAGGACTAGCCTCAATGAGCAGTTCTTC. Translating it yields CASSRTSLNEQFF.

The chain links TRBV7-2 to TRBJ1-3, with no clear D. The CDR3 covers 12 residues. The germline CDR1 and CDR2 sequences are SGHTA and FQGNSA. Trimming left V 4 bases short and J 9 bases short, with 10 bases between. The CDR3 here is CASSSAGATIYF. The DNA for the CDR3 is TGTGCCAGCAGCTCTGCAGGTGCCACCATATATTTT.

The chain is built from TRBV30 and TRBJ2-7; no firm D call. Per the germline V gene, CDR1 is GTSNPN and CDR2 is SVGIG (reference sequence). Trimming took off 1 base at V and 10 bases at J, with 14 bases between the two ends. The CDR3 is 12 amino acids. CDR3 sequence reads: CAWSAGPPAQYF. For the CDR3, the DNA is TGTGCCTGGAGTGCTGGGCCACCGGCCCAGTACTTC.

This clone was counted a few times. J is TRBJ1-2 and V is TRBV2; D perhaps matches TRBD1 (5 bases). The CDR3 totals 14 residues. V was clipped by 7 bases and J by 6 bases, with 18 bases between them. Germline-derived CDR1 and CDR2 are SNHLY and FYNNEI. The CDR3 loop is CASTQGGGGHGYTF. The CDR3, as DNA: TGTGCCAGCACCCAAGGTGGGGGGGGTCATGGCTACACCTTC.

CDR3 coding DNA: TGTGCCAGCAGCTCCAACACGGGTAGCGGGAGGGCGGATACGCAGTATTTT. Translated: CASSSNTGSGRADTQYF. This sequence joins TRBV13 and TRBJ2-3, with TRBD2 identical over 11 bases. From germline, CDR1 is PRHDT and CDR2 FYEKMQ (reference sequence). Trimming at V came to 4 bases and at J to 6 bases, leaving 12 bases not matched to a gene. This CDR3 is 17 amino acids long.

The genes are TRBV10-3 and TRBJ2-2; tentative D call: TRBD2 (5 bases). The CDR3 spans 15 residues. The germline V gene has CDR1 ENHRY and CDR2 SYGVKD. V shed 0 bases and J shed 7 bases, with 12 bases lying between them. The CDR3 DNA sequence: TGTGCCATCAGTGAGTCTATCGGTCGGGGCGGGGAGCTGTTTTTT. Translating it yields CAISESIGRGGELFF.

The rearrangement links TRBV19 to TRBJ1-1; D not resolved. This CDR3 is 13 amino acids long. CDR1 and CDR2 (germline): LNHDA, SQIVND (reference sequence). Deletions cut 4 bases from V and 1 base from J, with 7 bases between. The CDR3, as DNA: TGTGCCAGTAGTACCTGGGCGAACACTGAAGCTTTCTTT. Encoded protein: CASSTWANTEAFF.